Sequencing of this T cell receptor (beta chain) was carried out in a study of shared clonotypes between healthy human individuals. General study results and limits: The diversity represented, both genetic and in exposure history, was limited by few donors. Researchers sampled only blood; tissue repertoires likely differ. Sharing across four donors was highest in naive CD4 (approximately 5%) and lowest in memory CD8 (roughly 0.4%).

Profiled with immunoSEQ multiplex PCR; TCRdb holds only in-frame clones, not every one. The data contain fewer than 3 million clones, 92% of them singletons. Naive CD4+ cells were CD45RA-selected; the remaining cells were memory. Trimming shortened V by 5 bases and J by 0 bases, and 15 bases separated the two germline ends. Germline loops: CDR1 LNHDA, CDR2 SQIVND (reference sequence). This CDR3 contains 16 residues. A remark on this clone: The target antigen is unknown.

Sequencing used naive CD4+ T cells from PBMCs. The subset was: CD45RA+ positively selected. The chain combines TRBV19 with TRBJ2-3; D gene ambiguous. This clonotype was obtained from a man aged 18-30 years in good health. Some clones in this sample may be carry-over from other donors' samples. The CDR3 region is CASSVPSSRSTDTQYF. CDR3 coding DNA: TGTGCCAGTAGTGTTCCCAGCAGCAGGAGCACAGATACGCAGTATTTT.